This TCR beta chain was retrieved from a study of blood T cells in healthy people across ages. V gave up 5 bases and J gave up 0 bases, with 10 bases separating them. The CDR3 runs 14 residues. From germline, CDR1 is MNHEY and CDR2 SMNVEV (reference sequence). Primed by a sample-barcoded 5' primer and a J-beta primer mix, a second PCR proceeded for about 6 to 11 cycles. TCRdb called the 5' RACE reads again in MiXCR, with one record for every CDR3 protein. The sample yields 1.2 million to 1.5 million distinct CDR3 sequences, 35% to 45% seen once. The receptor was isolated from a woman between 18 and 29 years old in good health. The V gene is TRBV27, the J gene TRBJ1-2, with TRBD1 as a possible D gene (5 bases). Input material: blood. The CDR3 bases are TGTGCCAGCAGTGTAGGACATACTAACTATGGCTACACCTTC. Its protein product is CASSVGHTNYGYTF.